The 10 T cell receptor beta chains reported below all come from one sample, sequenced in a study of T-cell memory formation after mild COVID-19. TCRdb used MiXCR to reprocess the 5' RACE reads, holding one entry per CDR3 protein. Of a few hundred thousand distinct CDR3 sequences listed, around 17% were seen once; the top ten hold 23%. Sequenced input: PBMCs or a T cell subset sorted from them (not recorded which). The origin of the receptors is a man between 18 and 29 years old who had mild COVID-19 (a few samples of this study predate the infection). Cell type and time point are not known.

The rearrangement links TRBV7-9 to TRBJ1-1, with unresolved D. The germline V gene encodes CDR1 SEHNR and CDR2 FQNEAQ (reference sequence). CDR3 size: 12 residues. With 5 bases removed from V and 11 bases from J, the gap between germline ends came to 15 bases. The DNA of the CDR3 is TGTGCCAGCAGCACGACGCAATCTGTGGCTTTCTTT. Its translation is CASSTTQSVAFF.

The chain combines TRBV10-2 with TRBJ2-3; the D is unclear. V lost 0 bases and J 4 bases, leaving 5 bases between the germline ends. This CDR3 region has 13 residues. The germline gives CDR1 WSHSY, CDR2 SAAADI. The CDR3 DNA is TGCGCCAGCAGTGAGTCAGAGGCAGATACGCAGTATTTT. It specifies CASSESEADTQYF.

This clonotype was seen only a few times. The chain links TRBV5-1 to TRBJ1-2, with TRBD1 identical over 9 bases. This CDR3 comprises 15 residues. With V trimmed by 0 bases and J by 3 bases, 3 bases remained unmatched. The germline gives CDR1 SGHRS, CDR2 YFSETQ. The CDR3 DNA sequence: TGCGCCAGCAGCTTGGACACAGGGGGCTACTATGGCTACACCTTC. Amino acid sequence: CASSLDTGGYYGYTF.

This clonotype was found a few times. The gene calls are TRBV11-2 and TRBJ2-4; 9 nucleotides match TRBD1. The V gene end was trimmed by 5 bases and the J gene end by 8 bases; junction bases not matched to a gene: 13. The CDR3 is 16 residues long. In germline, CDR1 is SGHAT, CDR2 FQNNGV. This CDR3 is CASSSSPGQGIHIQYF. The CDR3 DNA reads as TGTGCCAGCAGCAGTTCGCCGGGACAGGGTATTCACATTCAGTACTTC.

The CDR3: CASTFATGELFF. The CDR3 coding sequence is TGTGCCAGCACTTTCGCCACCGGGGAGCTGTTTTTT. V usage is TRBV12-3 or TRBV12-4 and J usage is TRBJ2-2, with unresolved D. Trimming stripped 7 bases from V and 4 bases from J, with 7 bases between. The CDR3 is 12 residues long.

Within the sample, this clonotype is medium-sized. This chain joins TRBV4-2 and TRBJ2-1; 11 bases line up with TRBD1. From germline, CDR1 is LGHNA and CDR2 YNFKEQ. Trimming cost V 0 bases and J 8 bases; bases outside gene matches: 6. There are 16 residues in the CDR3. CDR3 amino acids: CASSQDVGTGGHEQFF. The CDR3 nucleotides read TGTGCCAGCAGCCAAGATGTAGGGACAGGGGGGCATGAGCAGTTCTTC.

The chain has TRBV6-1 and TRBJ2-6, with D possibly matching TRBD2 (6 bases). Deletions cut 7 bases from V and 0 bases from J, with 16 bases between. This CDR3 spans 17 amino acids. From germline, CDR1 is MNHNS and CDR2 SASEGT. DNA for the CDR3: TGTGCCAGCACTATGGGACTCCTTCTCTCTGGGGCCAACGTCCTGACTTTC. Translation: CASTMGLLLSGANVLTF.

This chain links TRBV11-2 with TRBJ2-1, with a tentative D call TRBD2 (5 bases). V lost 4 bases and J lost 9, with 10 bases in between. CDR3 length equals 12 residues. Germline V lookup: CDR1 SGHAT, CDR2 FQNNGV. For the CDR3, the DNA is TGTGCCAGCAGCTCTAGCAATGGTGAGCAGTTCTTC. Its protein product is CASSSSNGEQFF.

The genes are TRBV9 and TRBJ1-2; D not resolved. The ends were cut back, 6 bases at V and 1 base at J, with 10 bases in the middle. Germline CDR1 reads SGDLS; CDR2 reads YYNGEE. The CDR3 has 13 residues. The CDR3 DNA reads TGTGCCAGCACAGAAGTTGGTAACTATGGCTACACCTTC. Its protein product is CASTEVGNYGYTF.

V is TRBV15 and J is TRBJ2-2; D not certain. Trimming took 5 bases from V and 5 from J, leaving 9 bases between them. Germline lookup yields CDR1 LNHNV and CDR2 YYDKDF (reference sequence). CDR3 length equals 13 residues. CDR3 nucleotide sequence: TGTGCCACCAGCCCAACACGGACCGGGGAGCTGTTTTTT. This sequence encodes CATSPTRTGELFF.